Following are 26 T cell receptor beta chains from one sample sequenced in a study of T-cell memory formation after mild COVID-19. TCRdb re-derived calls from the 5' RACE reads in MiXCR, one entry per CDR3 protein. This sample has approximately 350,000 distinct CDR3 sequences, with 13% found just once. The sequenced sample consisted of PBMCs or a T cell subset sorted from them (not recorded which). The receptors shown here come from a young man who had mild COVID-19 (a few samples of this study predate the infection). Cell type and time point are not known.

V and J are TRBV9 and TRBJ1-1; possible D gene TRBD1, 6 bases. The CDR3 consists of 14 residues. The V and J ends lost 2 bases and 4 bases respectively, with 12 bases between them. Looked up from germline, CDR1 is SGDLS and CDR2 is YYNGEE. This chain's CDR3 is CASSVDRRSTEAFF. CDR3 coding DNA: TGTGCCAGCAGCGTCGACAGGCGAAGCACTGAAGCTTTCTTT.

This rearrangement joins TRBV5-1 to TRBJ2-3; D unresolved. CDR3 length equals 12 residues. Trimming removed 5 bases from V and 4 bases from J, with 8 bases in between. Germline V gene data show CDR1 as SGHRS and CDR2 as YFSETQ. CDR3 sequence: CASSPEADTQYF. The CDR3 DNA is TGCGCCAGCAGTCCCGAGGCAGATACGCAGTATTTT.

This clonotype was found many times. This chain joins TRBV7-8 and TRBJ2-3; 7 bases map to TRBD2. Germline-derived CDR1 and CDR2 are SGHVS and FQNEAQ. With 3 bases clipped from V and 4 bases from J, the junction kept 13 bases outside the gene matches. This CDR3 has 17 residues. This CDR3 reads CASSFSSSGLDSDTQYF. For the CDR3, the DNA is TGTGCCAGCAGCTTTTCATCTTCTGGACTAGACTCAGATACGCAGTATTTT. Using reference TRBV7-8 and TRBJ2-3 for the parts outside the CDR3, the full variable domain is GAGVSQSPRYKVAKRGQDVALRCDPISGHVSLFWYQQALGQGPEFLTYFQNEAQLDKSGLPSDRFFAERPEGSVSTLKIQRTQQEDSAVYLCASSFSSSGLDSDTQYFGPGTRLTVL.

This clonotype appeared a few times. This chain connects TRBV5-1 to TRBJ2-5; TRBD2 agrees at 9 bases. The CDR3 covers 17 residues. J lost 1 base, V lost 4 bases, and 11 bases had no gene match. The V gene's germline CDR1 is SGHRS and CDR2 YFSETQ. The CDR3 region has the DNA TGCGCCAGCAGCCCCGGGCGACTAGCGGCACTCCAAGAGACCCAGTACTTC. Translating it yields CASSPGRLAALQETQYF.

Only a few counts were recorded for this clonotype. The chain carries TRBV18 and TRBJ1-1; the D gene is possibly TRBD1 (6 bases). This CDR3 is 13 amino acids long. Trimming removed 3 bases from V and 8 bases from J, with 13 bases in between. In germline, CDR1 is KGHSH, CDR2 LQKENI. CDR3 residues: CASSPESQGEAFF. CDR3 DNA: TGTGCCAGCTCACCGGAGTCACAGGGCGAAGCTTTCTTT.

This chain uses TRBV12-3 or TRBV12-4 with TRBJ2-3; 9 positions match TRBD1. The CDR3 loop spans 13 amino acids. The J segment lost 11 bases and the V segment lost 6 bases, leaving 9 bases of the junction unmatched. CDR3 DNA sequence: TGTGCCAGCAGCCTTAACAGGGGGCAGAGGCAGTATTTT. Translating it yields CASSLNRGQRQYF.

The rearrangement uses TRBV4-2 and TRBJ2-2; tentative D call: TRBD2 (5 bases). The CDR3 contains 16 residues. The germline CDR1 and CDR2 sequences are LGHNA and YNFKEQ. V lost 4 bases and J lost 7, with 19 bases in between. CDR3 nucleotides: TGTGCCAGCAGCCCAACCCCGACGGACGGAGGCGGGGAGCTGTTTTTT. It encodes CASSPTPTDGGGELFF.

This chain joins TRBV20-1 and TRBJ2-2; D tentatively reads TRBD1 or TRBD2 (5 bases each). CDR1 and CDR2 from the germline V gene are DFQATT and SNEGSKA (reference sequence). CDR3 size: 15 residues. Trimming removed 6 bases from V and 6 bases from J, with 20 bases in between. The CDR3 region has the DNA TGCAGTGCCACCAAGGCAGGGTGGGGGTCCGGGGAGCTGTTTTTT. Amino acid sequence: CSATKAGWGSGELFF.

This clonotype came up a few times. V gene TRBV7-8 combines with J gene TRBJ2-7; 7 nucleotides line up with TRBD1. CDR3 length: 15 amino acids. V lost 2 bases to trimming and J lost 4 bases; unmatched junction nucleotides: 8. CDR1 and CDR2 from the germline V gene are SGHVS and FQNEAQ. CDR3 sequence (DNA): TGTGCCAGCAGCTTAAGTGGGACAGCCAATTACGAGCAGTACGTC. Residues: CASSLSGTANYEQYV.

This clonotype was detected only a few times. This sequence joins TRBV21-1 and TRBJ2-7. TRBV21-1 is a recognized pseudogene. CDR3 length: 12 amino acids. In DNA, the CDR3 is TGTGCCAGCGGCAGGACCTCCTACGAGCAGTACTTC. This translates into CASGRTSYEQYF.

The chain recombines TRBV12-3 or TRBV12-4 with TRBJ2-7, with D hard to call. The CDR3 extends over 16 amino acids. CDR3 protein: CASSLGSSLGLYEQYV. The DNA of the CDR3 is TGTGCCAGCAGCTTAGGGTCGTCCCTGGGGTTATACGAGCAGTACGTC.

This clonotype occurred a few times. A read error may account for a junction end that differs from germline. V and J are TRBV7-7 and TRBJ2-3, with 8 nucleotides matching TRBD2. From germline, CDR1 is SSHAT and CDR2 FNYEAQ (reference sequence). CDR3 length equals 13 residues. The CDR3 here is CASSPTSADTQYF. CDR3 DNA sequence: TGTGCTAGCAGCCCGACTAGCGCAGATACGCAGTATTTT.

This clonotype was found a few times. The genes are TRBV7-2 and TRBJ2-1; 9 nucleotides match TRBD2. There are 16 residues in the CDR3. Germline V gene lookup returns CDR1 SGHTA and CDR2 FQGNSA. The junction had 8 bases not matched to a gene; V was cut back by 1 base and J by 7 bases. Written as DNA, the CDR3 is TGTGCCAGCAGCTTAGTCGGCGGGGGGGTAGGTAATGAGCAGTTCTTC. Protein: CASSLVGGGVGNEQFF.

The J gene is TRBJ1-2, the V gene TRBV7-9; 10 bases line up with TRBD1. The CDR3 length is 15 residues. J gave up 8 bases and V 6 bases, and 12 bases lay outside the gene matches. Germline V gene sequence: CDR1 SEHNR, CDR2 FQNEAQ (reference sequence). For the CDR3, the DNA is TGTGCCAGCAGGCCCGGGGGGACAGGGGCAGTCGGCTACACCTTC. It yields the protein CASRPGGTGAVGYTF.

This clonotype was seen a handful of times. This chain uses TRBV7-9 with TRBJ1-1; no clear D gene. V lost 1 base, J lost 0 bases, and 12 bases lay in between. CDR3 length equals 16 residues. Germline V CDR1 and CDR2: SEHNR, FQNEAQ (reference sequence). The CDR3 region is CASSLVRTTMNTEAFF. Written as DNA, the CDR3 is TGTGCCAGCAGCTTAGTTCGAACCACGATGAACACTGAAGCTTTCTTT.

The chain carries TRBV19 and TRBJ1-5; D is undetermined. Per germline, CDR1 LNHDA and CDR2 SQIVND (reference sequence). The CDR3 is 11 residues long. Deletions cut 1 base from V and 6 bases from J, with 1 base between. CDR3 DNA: TGTGCCAGTAGTATAGGTCAGCCCCAGCATTTT. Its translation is CASSIGQPQHF.

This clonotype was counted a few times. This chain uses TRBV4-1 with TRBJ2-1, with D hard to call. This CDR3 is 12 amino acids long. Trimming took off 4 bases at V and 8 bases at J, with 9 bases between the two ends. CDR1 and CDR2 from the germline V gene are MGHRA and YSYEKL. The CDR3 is CASSPLGYEQFF. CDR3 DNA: TGCGCCAGCAGCCCCTTAGGGTATGAGCAGTTCTTC.

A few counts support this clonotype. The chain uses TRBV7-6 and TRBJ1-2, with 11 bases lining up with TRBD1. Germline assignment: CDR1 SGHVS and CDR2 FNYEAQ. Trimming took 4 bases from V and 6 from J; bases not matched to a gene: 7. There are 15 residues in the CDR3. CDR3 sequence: CASSSVQDRGHGYTF. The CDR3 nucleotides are TGTGCCAGCAGCTCCGTTCAGGACAGGGGGCATGGCTACACCTTC.

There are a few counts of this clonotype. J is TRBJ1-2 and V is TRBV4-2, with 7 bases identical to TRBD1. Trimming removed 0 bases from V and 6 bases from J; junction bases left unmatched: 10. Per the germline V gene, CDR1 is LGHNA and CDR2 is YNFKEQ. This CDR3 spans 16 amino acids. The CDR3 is CASSQEDSSRGDGYTF. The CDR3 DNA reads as TGTGCCAGCAGCCAAGAGGATTCGAGCAGGGGGGATGGCTACACCTTC.

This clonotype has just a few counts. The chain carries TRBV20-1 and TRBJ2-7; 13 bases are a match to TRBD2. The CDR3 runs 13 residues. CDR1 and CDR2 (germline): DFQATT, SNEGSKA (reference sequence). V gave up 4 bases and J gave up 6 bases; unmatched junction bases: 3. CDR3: CSAIGLAGVEQYF. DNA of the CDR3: TGCAGTGCTATTGGACTAGCGGGGGTCGAGCAGTACTTC.

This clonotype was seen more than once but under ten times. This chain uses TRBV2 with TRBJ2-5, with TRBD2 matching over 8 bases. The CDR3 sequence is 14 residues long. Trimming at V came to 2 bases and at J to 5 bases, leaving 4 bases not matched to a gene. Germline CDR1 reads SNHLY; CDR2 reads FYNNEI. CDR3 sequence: CASSEQAGGETQYF. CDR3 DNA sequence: TGTGCCAGCAGTGAACAGGCGGGGGGTGAGACCCAGTACTTC.

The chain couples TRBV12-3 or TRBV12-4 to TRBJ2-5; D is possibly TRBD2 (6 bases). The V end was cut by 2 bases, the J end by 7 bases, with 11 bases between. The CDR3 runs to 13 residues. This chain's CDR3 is CASSLSGDGTQYF. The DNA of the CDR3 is TGTGCCAGCAGTTTATCGGGGGACGGGACCCAGTACTTC.

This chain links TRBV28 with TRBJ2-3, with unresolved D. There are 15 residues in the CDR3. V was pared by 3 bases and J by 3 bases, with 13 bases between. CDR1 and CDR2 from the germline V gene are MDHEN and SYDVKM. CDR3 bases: TGTGCCAGCAGTTTGTCGTCCTTCGATACAGATACGCAGTATTTT. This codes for CASSLSSFDTDTQYF.

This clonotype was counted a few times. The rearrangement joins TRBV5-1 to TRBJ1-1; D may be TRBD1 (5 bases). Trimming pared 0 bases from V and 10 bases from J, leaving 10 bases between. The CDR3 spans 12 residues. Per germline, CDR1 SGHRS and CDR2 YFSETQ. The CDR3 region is CASSLEGPGAFF. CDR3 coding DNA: TGCGCCAGCAGCTTGGAGGGACCTGGAGCTTTCTTT.

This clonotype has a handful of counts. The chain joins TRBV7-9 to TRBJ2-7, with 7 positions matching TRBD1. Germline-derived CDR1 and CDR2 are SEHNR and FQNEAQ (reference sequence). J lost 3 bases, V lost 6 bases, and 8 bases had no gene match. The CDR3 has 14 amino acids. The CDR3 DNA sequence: TGTGCCAGCAGTACCGGGACAGCCGACTACGAGCAGTACGTC. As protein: CASSTGTADYEQYV.

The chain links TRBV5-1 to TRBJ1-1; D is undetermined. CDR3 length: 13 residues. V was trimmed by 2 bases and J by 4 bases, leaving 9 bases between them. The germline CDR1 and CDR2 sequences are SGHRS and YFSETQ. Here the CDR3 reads CASSFGDSTEAFF. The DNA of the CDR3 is TGCGCCAGCAGCTTTGGGGATTCCACTGAAGCTTTCTTT. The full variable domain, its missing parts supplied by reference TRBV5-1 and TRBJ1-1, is KAGVTQTPRYLIKTRGQQVTLSCSPISGHRSVSWYQQTPGQGLQFLFEYFSETQRNKGNFPGRFSGRQFSNSRSEMNVSTLELGDSALYLCASSFGDSTEAFFGQGTRLTVV.